What follows are 15 T cell receptor beta chains derived from one specimen sequenced in a study of identical twins. MiXCR, run by TCRdb on the 5' RACE reads, gives a single entry per CDR3 protein. The sample comprises under 250,000 distinct CDR3 sequences, around 7.6% of which are singletons, and over 5% rests with the top ten. The sample also formed part of further work on yellow fever vaccine responses in identical twins.

The sequencing input was CD8+ T cells sorted from blood. Source of these receptors: a woman aged 18-29 years in good health.

This clonotype was seen only a few times. This chain uses TRBV9 with TRBJ2-7; possibly TRBD2 for D (5 bases). Germline assignment: CDR1 SGDLS and CDR2 YYNGEE. The CDR3 loop spans 16 amino acids. V lost 3 bases, J lost 2 bases, and 18 bases lay in between. The CDR3 sequence is CASSAGSDGLTYEQYF. The CDR3 nucleotides are TGTGCCAGCAGCGCGGGCTCAGATGGACTGACCTACGAGCAGTACTTC.

The table lists this clonotype with a few counts. Here the CDR3 DNA reads TGTGCCAGCACCACCGGGACAGGCACAGATACGCAGTATTTT. Amino acids: CASTTGTGTDTQYF. The rearrangement links TRBV12-3 or TRBV12-4 to TRBJ2-3; 7 bases match TRBD1. This CDR3 comprises 14 residues. With V trimmed by 7 bases and J by 1 base, 5 bases remained unmatched.

This clonotype has only a few counts. This sequence joins TRBV27 and TRBJ1-2; D gene uncertain. Looked up from germline, CDR1 is MNHEY and CDR2 is SMNVEV (reference sequence). The V end lost 5 bases, the J end lost 6 bases, and 7 bases lay between the germline ends. The CDR3 is made up of 11 amino acids. The CDR3 coding sequence is TGTGCCAGCAGTGGGGAAAATGGCTACACCTTC. Amino acid sequence: CASSGENGYTF.

This clonotype came up many times. In DNA form, the CDR3 reads TGTGCCAGCAGTTACGCCAACGACGAGCAGTACTTC. It yields the protein CASSYANDEQYF. The J gene is TRBJ2-7, the V gene TRBV12-3 or TRBV12-4, with no clear D. Deletions cut 4 bases from V and 5 bases from J, with 9 bases between. The CDR3 has 12 residues.

In its sample, this clonotype was seen a few times. The gene calls are TRBV10-2 and TRBJ1-5; D remains unclear. The length of the CDR3 is 14 residues. Between the trimmed V and J ends, which lost 2 bases and 3 bases, there was a span of 8 bases. The germline V gene encodes CDR1 WSHSY and CDR2 SAAADI. Here the CDR3 DNA reads TGCGCCAGCAGTGAGGGAGCGCTCAATCAGCCCCAGCATTTT. Protein product: CASSEGALNQPQHF.

The sample holds a few counts of this clonotype. The J gene is TRBJ2-3, the V gene TRBV4-1; D may be TRBD2 (5 bases). Germline V gives CDR1 MGHRA, CDR2 YSYEKL. The V end was cut by 3 bases, the J end by 4 bases, with 11 bases between. The CDR3 is 14 amino acids. CDR3 bases: TGCGCCAGCAGCCATGAGGGTGAGGCAGATACGCAGTATTTT. Protein sequence: CASSHEGEADTQYF.

This chain joins TRBV11-2 and TRBJ2-7; 9 bases match TRBD1. CDR1 is SGHAT, CDR2 FQNNGV, per germline. There are 14 residues in the CDR3. The CDR3 here is CSSSLRQGDYEQYV. CDR3 coding DNA: TGTTCCAGCAGCTTAAGACAGGGGGACTACGAGCAGTACGTC.

The sample holds a few counts of this clonotype. This chain connects TRBV29-1 to TRBJ2-1; D is possibly TRBD1 (6 bases). Germline V lookup: CDR1 SQVTM, CDR2 ANQGSEA. This CDR3 contains 16 residues. V lost 4 bases and J 7 bases, leaving 23 bases between the germline ends. The CDR3 loop is CSVGDMVDWGRNEQFF. In DNA form, the CDR3 reads TGCAGCGTTGGGGACATGGTGGATTGGGGCCGGAATGAGCAGTTCTTC.

This clonotype has at least ten counts. CDR3 sequence (DNA): TGCGCCAGCAGCTTCAGGGTGGGCACTGAAGCTTTCTTT. Translation gives CASSFRVGTEAFF. V usage is TRBV5-1 and J usage is TRBJ1-1; D might be TRBD1 (5 bases). CDR3 length: 13 amino acids. Trimming shortened V by 2 bases and J by 4 bases, and 9 bases separated the two germline ends. From germline, CDR1 is SGHRS and CDR2 YFSETQ.

This clonotype turned up a few times. The gene calls are TRBV7-6 and TRBJ2-7; 14 bases are a match to TRBD2. This CDR3 comprises 19 residues. The germline V gene has CDR1 SGHVS and CDR2 FNYEAQ. V shed 5 bases and J 1 base; nucleotides not matched to a gene: 13. This chain's CDR3 is CASSPGTSGGALWSYEQYV. CDR3 nucleotides: TGTGCCAGCAGCCCCGGGACTAGCGGGGGAGCCCTCTGGTCCTACGAGCAGTACGTC.

V usage is TRBV6-2 or TRBV6-3 and J usage is TRBJ1-6, with no clear D. CDR3 length: 13 residues. Germline CDR1 is MNHEY and CDR2 is SVGEGT. Trimming shortened V by 10 bases and J by 4 bases, and 11 bases separated the two germline ends. The CDR3: CATGVSYNSPLHF. CDR3 in DNA: TGTGCCACCGGGGTCTCGTATAATTCACCCCTCCACTTT.

This clonotype was seen only a few times. This sequence joins TRBV5-5 and TRBJ1-2; unclear D gene. Trimming took off 1 base at V and 8 bases at J, with 18 bases between the two ends. Per the germline V gene, CDR1 is SGHKS and CDR2 is YYEKEE (reference sequence). CDR3 length: 15 amino acids. CDR3 coding DNA: TGTGCCAGCAGCTTGAGAGCGACCCCAGTTATCGGCTACACCTTC. As protein: CASSLRATPVIGYTF.

The rearrangement links TRBV7-9 to TRBJ2-7; D call uncertain. CDR1 and CDR2 (germline): SEHNR, FQNEAQ (reference sequence). V dropped 1 base and J dropped 4 bases, with 5 bases sitting between them. The CDR3 has 12 amino acids. This CDR3 is CASSLDQYEQYV. CDR3 nucleotide sequence: TGTGCCAGCAGCTTAGATCAATACGAGCAGTACGTC.

The rearrangement uses TRBV7-8 and TRBJ2-5; TRBD2 might be the D (5 bases). V lost 3 bases to trimming and J lost 5 bases, with 16 bases between them. Germline V lookup: CDR1 SGHVS, CDR2 FQNEAQ. The CDR3 is 15 residues long. The chain's CDR3 is CASSFLLGPAETQYF. The DNA for the CDR3 is TGTGCCAGCAGCTTCCTACTAGGGCCGGCTGAGACCCAGTACTTC.

The rearrangement joins TRBV7-6 to TRBJ2-3, with D perhaps matching TRBD1 or TRBD2 (5 bases each). The CDR3 totals 15 residues. V lost 1 base to trimming and J lost 3 bases, with 11 bases between them. Germline V gene data show CDR1 as SGHVS and CDR2 as FNYEAQ. The CDR3 sequence is CASSLGGTPTDTQYF. For the CDR3, the DNA is TGTGCCAGCAGCTTAGGGGGGACGCCTACAGATACGCAGTATTTT.